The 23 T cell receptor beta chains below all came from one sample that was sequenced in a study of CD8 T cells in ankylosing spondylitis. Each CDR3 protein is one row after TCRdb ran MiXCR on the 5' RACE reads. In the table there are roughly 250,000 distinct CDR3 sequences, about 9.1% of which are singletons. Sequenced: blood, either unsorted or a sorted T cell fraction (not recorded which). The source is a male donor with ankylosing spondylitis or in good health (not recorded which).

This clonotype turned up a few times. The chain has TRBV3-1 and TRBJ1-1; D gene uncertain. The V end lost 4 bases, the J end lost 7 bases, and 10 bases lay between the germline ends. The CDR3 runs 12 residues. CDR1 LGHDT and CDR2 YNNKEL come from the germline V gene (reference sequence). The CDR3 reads CASSLKGREAFF. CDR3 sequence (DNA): TGTGCCAGCAGCCTCAAGGGTCGTGAAGCTTTCTTT.

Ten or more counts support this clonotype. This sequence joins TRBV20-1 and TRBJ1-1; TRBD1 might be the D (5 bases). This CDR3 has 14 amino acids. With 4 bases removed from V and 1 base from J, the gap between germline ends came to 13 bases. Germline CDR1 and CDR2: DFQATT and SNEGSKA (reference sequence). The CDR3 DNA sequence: TGCAGTGCTAAAGACCCCGACAGGAACACTGAAGCTTTCTTT. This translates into CSAKDPDRNTEAFF.

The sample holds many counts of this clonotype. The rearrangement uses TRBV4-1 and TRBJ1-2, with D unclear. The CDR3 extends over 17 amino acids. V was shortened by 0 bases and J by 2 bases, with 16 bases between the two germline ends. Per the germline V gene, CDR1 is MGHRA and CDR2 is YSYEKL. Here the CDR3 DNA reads TGCGCCAGCAGCCAAGACGAAGATGGACGGCCGAACTATGGCTACACCTTC. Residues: CASSQDEDGRPNYGYTF.

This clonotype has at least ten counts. CDR3 loop: CASREDGSSYNEQFF. In DNA, the CDR3 is TGTGCCAGCAGAGAGGACGGAAGCTCCTACAATGAGCAGTTCTTC. This chain uses TRBV6-1 with TRBJ2-1, with D unclear. Germline V CDR1 and CDR2: MNHNS, SASEGT. The CDR3 runs to 15 residues. Trimming stripped 6 bases from V and 0 bases from J, with 12 bases between.

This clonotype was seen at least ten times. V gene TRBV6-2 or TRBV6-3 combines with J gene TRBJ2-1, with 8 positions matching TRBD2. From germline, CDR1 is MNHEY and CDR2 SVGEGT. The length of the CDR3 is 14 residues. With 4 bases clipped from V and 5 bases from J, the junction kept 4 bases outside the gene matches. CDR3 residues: CASSSRGGNNEQFF. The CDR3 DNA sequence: TGTGCCAGCAGTTCACGCGGGGGGAACAATGAGCAGTTCTTC.

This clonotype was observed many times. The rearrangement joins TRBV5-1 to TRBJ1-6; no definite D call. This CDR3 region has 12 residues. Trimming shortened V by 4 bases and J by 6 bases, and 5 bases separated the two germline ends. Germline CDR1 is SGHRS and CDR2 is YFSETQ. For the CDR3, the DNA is TGCGCCAGCAGCAACCCTAATTCACCCCTCCACTTT. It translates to CASSNPNSPLHF.

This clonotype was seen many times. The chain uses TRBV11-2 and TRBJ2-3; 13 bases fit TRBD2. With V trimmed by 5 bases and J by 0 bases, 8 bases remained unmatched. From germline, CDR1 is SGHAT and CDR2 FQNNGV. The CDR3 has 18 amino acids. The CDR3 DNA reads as TGTGCCAGCAGCAGGGGACTAGCGGGAAAGTCTAGCACAGATACGCAGTATTTT. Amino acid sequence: CASSRGLAGKSSTDTQYF.

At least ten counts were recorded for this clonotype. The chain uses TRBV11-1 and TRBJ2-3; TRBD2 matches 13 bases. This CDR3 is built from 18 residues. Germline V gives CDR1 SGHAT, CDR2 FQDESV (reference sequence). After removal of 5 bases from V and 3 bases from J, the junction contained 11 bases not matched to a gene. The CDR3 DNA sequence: TGTGCCAGCAGCGCCTCCGGGACTAGCGGGGACCGTACAGATACGCAGTATTTT. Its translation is CASSASGTSGDRTDTQYF. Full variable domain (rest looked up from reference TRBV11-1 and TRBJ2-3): EAEVAQSPRYKITEKSQAVAFWCDPISGHATLYWYRQILGQGPELLVQFQDESVVDDSQLPKDRFSAERLKGVDSTLKIQPAELGDSAMYLCASSASGTSGDRTDTQYFGPGTRLTVL.

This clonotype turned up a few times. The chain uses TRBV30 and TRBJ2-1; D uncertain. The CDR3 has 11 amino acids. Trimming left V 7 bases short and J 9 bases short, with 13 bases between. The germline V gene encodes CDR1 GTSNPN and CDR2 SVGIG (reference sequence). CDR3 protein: CASVSVGEQFF. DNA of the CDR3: TGTGCCTCCGTCTCCGTCGGTGAGCAGTTCTTC.

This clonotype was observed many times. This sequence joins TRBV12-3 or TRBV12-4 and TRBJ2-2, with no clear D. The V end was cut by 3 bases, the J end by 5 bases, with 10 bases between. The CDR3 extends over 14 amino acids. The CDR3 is CASSLMPTTGELFF. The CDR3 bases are TGTGCCAGCAGTTTGATGCCAACGACCGGGGAGCTGTTTTTT.

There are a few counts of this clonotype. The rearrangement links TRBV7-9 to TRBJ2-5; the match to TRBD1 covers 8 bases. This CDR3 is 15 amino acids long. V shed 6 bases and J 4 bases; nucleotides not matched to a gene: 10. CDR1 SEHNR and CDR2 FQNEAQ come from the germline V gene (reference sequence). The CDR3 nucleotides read TGTGCCAGCAGTTTTCCGGGACAGGCGAGAGAGACCCAGTACTTC. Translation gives CASSFPGQARETQYF.

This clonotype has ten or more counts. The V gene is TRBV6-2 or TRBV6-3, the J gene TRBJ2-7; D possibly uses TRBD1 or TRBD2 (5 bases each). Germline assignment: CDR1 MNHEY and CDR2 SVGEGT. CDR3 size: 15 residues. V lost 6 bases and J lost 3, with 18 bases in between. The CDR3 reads CASSPGTRDIYEQYF. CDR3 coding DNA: TGTGCCAGCAGCCCTGGGACCAGGGATATCTACGAGCAGTACTTC.

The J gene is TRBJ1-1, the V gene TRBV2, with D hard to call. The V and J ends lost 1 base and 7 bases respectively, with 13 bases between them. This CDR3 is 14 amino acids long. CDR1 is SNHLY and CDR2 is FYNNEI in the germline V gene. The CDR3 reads CASSEGGAAGEAFF. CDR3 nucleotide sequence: TGTGCCAGCAGTGAAGGAGGTGCCGCGGGTGAAGCTTTCTTT.

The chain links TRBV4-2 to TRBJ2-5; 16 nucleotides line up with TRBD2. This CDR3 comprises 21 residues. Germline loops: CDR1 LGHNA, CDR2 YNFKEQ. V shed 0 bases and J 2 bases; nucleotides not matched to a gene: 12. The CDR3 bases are TGTGCCAGCAGCCAAGATTGGCTCTCCCCGGGACTAGCGGGAGGGCAAGAGACCCAGTACTTC. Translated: CASSQDWLSPGLAGGQETQYF.

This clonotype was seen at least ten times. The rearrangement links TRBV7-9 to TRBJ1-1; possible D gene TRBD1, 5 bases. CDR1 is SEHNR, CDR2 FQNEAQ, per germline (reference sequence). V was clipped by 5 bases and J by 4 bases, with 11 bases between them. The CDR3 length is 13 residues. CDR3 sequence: CASSRGSGTEAFF. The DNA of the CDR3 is TGTGCCAGCAGCCGGGGCTCTGGCACTGAAGCTTTCTTT.

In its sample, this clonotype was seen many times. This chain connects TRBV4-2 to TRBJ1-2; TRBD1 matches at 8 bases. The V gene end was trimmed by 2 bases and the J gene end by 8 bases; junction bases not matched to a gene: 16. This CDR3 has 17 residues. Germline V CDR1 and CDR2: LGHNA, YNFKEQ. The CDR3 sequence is CASSQTDGTGGIQGYTF. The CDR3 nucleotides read TGTGCCAGCAGCCAAACTGACGGGACAGGAGGTATTCAAGGCTACACCTTC.

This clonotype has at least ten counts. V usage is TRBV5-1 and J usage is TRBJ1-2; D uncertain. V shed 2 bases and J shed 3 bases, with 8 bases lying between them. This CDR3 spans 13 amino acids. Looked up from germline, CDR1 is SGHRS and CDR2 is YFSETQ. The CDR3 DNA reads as TGCGCCAGCAGCTTTGATGATGACTATGGCTACACCTTC. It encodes CASSFDDDYGYTF.

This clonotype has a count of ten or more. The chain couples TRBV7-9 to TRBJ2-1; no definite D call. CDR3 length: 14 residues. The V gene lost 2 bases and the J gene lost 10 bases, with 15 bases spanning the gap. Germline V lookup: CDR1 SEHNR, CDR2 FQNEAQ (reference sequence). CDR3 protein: CASSLRDRSSEQFF. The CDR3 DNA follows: TGTGCCAGCAGCTTAAGGGATCGCAGCTCCGAGCAGTTCTTC.

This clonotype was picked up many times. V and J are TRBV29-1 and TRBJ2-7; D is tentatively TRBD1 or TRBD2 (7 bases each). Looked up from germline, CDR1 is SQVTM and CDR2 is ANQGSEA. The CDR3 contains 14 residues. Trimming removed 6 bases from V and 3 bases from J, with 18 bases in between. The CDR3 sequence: CSVGAAGQIYEQYF. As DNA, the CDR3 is TGCAGCGTCGGAGCAGCGGGACAGATCTACGAGCAGTACTTC.

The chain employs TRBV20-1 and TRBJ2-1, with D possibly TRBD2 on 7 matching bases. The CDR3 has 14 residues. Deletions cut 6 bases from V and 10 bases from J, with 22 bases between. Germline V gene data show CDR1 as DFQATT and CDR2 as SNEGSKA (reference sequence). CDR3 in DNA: TGCAGTGCCGCCCTGGGGGGGGCGGGAAACGAGCAGTTCTTC. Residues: CSAALGGAGNEQFF.

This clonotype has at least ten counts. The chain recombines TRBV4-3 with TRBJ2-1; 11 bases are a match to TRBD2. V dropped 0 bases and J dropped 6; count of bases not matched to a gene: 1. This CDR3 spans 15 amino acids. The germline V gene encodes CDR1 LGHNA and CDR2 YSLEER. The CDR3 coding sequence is TGCGCCAGCAGCCAAGATACTAGCGGGAGCAATGAGCAGTTCTTC. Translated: CASSQDTSGSNEQFF.

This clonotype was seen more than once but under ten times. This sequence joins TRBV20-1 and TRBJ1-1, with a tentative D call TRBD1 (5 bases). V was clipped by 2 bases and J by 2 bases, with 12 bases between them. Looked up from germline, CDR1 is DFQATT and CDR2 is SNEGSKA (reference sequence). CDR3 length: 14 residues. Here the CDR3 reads CSARRRQRNTEAFF. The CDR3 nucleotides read TGCAGTGCTAGACGAAGACAGAGAAACACTGAAGCTTTCTTT.

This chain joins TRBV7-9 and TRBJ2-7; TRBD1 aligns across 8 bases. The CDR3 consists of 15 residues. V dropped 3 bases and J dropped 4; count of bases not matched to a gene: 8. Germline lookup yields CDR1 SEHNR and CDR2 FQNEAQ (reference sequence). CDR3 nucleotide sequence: TGTGCCAGCAGCTTCGGAGACAGGGGCGGATACGAGCAGTACTTC. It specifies CASSFGDRGGYEQYF.